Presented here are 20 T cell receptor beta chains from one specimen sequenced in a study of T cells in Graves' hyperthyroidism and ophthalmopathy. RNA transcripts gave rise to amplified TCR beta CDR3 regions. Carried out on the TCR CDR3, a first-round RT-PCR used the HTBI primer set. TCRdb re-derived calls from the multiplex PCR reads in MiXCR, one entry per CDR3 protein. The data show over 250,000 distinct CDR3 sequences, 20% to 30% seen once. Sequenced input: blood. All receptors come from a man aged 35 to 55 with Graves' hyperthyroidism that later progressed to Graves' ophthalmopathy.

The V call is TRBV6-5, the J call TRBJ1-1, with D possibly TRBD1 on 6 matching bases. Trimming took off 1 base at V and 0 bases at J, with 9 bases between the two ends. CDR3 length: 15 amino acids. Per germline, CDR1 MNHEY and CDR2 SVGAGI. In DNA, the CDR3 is TGTGCCAGCAGTTACTTCACAGGGCTGAACACTGAAGCTTTCTTT. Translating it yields CASSYFTGLNTEAFF.

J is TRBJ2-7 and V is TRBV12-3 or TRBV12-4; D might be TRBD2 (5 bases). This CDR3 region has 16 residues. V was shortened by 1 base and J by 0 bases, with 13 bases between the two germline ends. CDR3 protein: CASSLVGWTSSYEQYF. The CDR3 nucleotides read TGTGCCAGCAGTTTAGTTGGTTGGACTTCCTCCTACGAGCAGTACTTC.

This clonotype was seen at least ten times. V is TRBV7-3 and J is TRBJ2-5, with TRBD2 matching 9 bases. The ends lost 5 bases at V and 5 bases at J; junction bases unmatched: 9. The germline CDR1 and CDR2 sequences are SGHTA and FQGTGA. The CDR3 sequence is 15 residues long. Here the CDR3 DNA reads TGTGCCAGCAGCCCTACGAGCGGGAGGATGGAGACCCAGTACTTC. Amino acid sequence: CASSPTSGRMETQYF.

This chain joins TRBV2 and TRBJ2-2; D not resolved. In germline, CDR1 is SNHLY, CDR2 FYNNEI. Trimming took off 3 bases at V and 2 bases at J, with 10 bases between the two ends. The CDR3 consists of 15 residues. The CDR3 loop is CASSERETNTGELFF. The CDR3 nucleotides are TGTGCCAGCAGTGAGCGTGAAACTAACACCGGGGAGCTGTTTTTT.

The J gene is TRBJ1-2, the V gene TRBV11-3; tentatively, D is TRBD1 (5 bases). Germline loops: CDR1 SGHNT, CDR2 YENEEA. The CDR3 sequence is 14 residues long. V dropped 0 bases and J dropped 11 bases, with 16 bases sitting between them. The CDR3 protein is CASSLEPGWVSYTF. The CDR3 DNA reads TGTGCCAGCAGCTTAGAACCAGGGTGGGTTTCGTACACCTTC. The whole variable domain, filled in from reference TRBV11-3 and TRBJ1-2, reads EAGVVQSPRYKIIEKKQPVAFWCNPISGHNTLYWYLQNLGQGPELLIRYENEEAVDDSQLPKDRFSAERLKGVDSTLKIQPAELGDSAVYLCASSLEPGWVSYTFGSGTRLTVV.

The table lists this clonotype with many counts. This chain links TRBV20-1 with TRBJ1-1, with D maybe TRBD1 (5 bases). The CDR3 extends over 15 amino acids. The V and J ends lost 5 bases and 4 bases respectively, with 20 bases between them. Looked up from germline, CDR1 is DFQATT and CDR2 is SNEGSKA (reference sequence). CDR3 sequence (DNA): TGCAGTGCTCCCTGGTCGGGGGGAAGGGTCACTGAAGCTTTCTTT. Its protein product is CSAPWSGGRVTEAFF.

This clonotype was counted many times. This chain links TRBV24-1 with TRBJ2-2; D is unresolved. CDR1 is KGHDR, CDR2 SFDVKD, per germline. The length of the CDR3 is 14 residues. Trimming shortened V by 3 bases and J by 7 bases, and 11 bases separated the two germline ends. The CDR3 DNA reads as TGTGCCACCAGTGATCCTGACTCGGTCGGGGAGCTGTTTTTT. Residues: CATSDPDSVGELFF.

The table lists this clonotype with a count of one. The CDR3, as DNA: TGCAGCGTTGACAGTTTACCGGGACAGGGAAGCTACACCTTC. Translating it yields CSVDSLPGQGSYTF. V and J are TRBV29-1 and TRBJ1-2; TRBD1 matches 9 bases. CDR3 size: 14 residues. CDR1 is SQVTM, CDR2 ANQGSEA, per germline. The V and J ends lost 3 bases and 9 bases, in that order; junction bases with no gene match: 11.

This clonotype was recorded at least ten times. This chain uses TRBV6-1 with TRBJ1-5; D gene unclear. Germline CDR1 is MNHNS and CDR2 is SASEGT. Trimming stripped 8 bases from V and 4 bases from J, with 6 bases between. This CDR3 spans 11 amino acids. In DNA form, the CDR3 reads TGTGCCAGCGGAATAAATCAGCCCCAGCATTTT. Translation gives CASGINQPQHF.

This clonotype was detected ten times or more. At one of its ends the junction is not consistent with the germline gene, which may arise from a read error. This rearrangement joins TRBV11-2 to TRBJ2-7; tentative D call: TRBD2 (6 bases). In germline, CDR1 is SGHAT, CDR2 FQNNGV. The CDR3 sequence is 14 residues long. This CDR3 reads CASTLMPSATEQYF. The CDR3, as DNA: TGTGCCAGCACCTTAATGCCTAGCGCAACCGAGCAGTACTTC.

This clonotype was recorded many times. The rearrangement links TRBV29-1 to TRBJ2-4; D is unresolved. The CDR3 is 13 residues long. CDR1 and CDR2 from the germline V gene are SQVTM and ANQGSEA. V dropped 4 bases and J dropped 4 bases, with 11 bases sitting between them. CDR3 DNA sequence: TGCAGCGTTGTCGAAGGGATGAAAAACATTCAGTACTTC. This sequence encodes CSVVEGMKNIQYF.

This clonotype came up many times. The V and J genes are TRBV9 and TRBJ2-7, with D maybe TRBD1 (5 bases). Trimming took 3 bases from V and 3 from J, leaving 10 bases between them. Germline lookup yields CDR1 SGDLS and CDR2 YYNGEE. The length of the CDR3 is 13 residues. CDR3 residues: CASSGGRDYEQYF. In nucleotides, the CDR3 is TGTGCCAGCAGCGGAGGCAGGGACTACGAGCAGTACTTC. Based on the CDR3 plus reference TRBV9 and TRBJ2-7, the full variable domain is DSGVTQTPKHLITATGQRVTLRCSPRSGDLSVYWYQQSLDQGLQFLIQYYNGEERAKGNILERFSAQQFPDLHSELNLSSLELGDSALYFCASSGGRDYEQYFGPGTRLTVT.

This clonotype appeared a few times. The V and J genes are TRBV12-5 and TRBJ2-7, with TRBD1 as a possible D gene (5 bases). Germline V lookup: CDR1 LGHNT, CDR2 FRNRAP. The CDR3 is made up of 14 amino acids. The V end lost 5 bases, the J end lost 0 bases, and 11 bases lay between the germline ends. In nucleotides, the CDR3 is TGTGCTAGTGGTCCCAGGGAAAGCTCCTACGAGCAGTACTTC. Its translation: CASGPRESSYEQYF.

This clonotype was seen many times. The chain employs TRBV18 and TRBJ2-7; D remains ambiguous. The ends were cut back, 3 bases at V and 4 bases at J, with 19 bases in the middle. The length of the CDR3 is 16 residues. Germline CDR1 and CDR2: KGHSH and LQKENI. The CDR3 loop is CASSPQPVASGYEQYF. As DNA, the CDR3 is TGTGCCAGCTCACCCCAGCCGGTGGCTAGTGGTTACGAGCAGTACTTC.

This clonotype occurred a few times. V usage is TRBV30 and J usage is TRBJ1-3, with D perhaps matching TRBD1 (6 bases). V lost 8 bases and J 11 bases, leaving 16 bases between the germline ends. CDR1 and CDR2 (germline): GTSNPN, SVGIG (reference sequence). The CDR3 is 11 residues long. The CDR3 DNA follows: TGTGCCGGGGGATCAGGGGTTGCCATATATTTT. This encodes CAGGSGVAIYF. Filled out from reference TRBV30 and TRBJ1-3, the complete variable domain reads SQTIHQWPATLVQPVGSPLSLECTVEGTSNPNLYWYRQAAGRGLQLLFYSVGIGQISSEVPQNLSASRPQDRQFILSSKKLLLSDSGFYLCAGGSGVAIYFGEGSWLTVV.

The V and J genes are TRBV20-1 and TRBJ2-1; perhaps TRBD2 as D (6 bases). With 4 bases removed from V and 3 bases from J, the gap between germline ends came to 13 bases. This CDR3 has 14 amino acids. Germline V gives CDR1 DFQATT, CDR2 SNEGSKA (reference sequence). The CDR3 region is CSATIGGVYNEQFF. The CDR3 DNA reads TGCAGTGCTACCATCGGCGGGGTCTACAATGAGCAGTTCTTC.

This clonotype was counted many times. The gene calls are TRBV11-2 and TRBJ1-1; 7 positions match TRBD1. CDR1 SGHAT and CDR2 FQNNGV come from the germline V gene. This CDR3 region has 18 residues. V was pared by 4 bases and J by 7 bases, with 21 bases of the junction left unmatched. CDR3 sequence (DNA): TGTGCCAGCAGCTCCCTCCCCCGGGGACAGAAAGAAAACCGTGAAGCTTTCTTT. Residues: CASSSLPRGQKENREAFF.

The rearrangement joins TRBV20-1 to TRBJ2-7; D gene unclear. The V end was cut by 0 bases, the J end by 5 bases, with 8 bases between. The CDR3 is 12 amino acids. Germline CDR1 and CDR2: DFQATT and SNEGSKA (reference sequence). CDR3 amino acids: CSAREDGNEQYF. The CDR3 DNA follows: TGCAGTGCTAGAGAAGACGGCAACGAGCAGTACTTC.

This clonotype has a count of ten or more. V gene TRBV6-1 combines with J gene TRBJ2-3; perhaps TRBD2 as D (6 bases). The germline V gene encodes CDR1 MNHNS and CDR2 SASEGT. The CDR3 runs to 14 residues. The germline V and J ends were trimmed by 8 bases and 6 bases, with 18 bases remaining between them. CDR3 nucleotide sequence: TGTGCCAGCGGGGGACTTGGCGAGTTGGATACGCAGTATTTT. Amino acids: CASGGLGELDTQYF.

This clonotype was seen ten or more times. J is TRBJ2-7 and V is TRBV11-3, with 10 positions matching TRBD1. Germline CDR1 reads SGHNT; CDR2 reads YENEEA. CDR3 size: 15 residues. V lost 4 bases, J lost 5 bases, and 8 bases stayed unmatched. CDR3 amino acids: CASSSSGQGVHEQYF. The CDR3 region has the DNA TGTGCCAGCAGCTCCTCCGGACAGGGGGTACACGAGCAGTACTTC.